Following are 17 T cell receptor beta chains from one sample sequenced in a study of persistence of HIV-infected CD4 T cells. The immunoSEQ assay was version 4, run in survey mode. TCRdb's table, derived via immunoSEQ multiplex PCR, lists solely in-frame clones and lacks some. In the table there are about 45,000 clones, 91% of which are singletons. Their target antigens are unknown. This nonspecific control used anti-CD3/anti-CD28 bead stimulation of CD4+ T cells. Sorting of responding CD4+ T cells relied on upregulated CD40 ligand together with CD69. The material was CD4+ T cells sorted from PBMCs after roughly 18-hour stimulation, obtained from a patient who received antiretroviral therapy. These receptors were obtained from an adult man with HIV who was CMV-seropositive.

The gene calls are TRBV7-2 and TRBJ2-7; no firm D call. This CDR3 contains 15 residues. The V end lost 5 bases, the J end lost 6 bases, and 20 bases lay between the germline ends. In germline, CDR1 is SGHTA, CDR2 FQGNSA. DNA for the CDR3: TGTGCCAGCAGCCCCACTCGACCGGGCCCCGGCGAGCAGTACTTC. Protein sequence: CASSPTRPGPGEQYF.

The chain couples TRBV5-1 to TRBJ1-3; no clear D gene. The germline gives CDR1 SGHRS, CDR2 YFSETQ. The CDR3 is made up of 13 amino acids. The V gene lost 0 bases and the J gene lost 7 bases, with 8 bases spanning the gap. DNA for the CDR3: TGCGCCAGCAGCTTGGAGGGCCGGAACACCATATATTTT. Residues: CASSLEGRNTIYF.

This sequence joins TRBV28 and TRBJ2-7; D perhaps matches TRBD1 (5 bases). Per the germline V gene, CDR1 is MDHEN and CDR2 is SYDVKM. The V gene lost 3 bases and the J gene lost 2 bases, with 14 bases spanning the gap. CDR3 length: 15 amino acids. Here the CDR3 DNA reads TGTGCCAGCAGTTTGGTCGGTAGGGGCCCCTACGAGCAGTACTTC. This sequence encodes CASSLVGRGPYEQYF. Full variable domain (rest looked up from reference TRBV28 and TRBJ2-7): DVKVTQSSRYLVKRTGEKVFLECVQDMDHENMFWYRQDPGLGLRLIYFSYDVKMKEKGDIPEGYSVSREKKERFSLILESASTNQTSMYLCASSLVGRGPYEQYFGPGTRLTVT.

V and J are TRBV10-1 and TRBJ1-2, with unresolved D. The CDR3 has 13 residues. V was clipped by 4 bases and J by 4 bases, with 10 bases between them. The germline V gene has CDR1 WNHNN and CDR2 SYGVQD (reference sequence). This CDR3 is CASSAERIYGYTF. CDR3 bases: TGCGCCAGCAGTGCTGAACGGATCTATGGCTACACCTTC.

The CDR3 region is CASSWDGTPAYEQYF. CDR3 coding DNA: TGCGCCAGCAGCTGGGACGGGACTCCGGCCTACGAGCAGTACTTC. J is TRBJ2-7 and V is TRBV5-1, with a weak D call TRBD2 (6 bases). This CDR3 has 15 residues. CDR1 and CDR2 from the germline V gene are SGHRS and YFSETQ. The germline V and J ends were trimmed by 3 bases and 2 bases, with 15 bases remaining between them.

This clone was picked up one time. The chain has TRBV5-1 and TRBJ1-5; weak D call: TRBD1 (6 bases). With 0 bases removed from V and 6 bases from J, the gap between germline ends came to 16 bases. The CDR3 loop spans 16 amino acids. The V gene's germline CDR1 is SGHRS and CDR2 YFSETQ. The CDR3 is CASSLGDKEGSQPQHF. The CDR3 DNA reads TGCGCCAGCAGCTTGGGGGACAAGGAGGGGAGTCAGCCCCAGCATTTT.

This rearrangement joins TRBV24-1 to TRBJ2-1; 7 nucleotides agree with TRBD2. The germline CDR1 and CDR2 sequences are KGHDR and SFDVKD. This CDR3 has 14 amino acids. V was pared by 8 bases and J by 8 bases, with 11 bases of the junction left unmatched. The DNA for the CDR3 is TGTGCCACCATCGGGGGACTATTTGAGGATGAGCAGTTCTTC. Translation gives CATIGGLFEDEQFF.

This clone appeared a single time. The chain has TRBV9 and TRBJ1-2; 7 bases are shared with TRBD1. J was trimmed by 8 bases and V by 0 bases; bases with no gene match: 10. CDR3 length equals 15 residues. Germline assignment: CDR1 SGDLS and CDR2 YYNGEE. The CDR3 DNA reads TGTGCCAGCAGCGTAGTCTTTCCGACAGGGACAGGCTACACCTTC. This translates into CASSVVFPTGTGYTF.

This chain uses TRBV4-1 with TRBJ2-6; D unresolved. V lost 0 bases and J 1 base, leaving 10 bases between the germline ends. This CDR3 contains 17 residues. Germline V CDR1 and CDR2: MGHRA, YSYEKL. CDR3 bases: TGCGCCAGCAGCCAAGAAAGGTTCACTTCTGGGGCCAACGTCCTGACTTTC. Its translation: CASSQERFTSGANVLTF.

CDR3: CASSRSRAYEQYF. The CDR3 DNA sequence: TGTGCCAGCTCTCGGTCCCGGGCCTACGAGCAGTACTTC. This chain uses TRBV6-4 with TRBJ2-7; D remains ambiguous. CDR1 is MRHNA and CDR2 is SNTAGT in the germline V gene. V gave up 8 bases and J gave up 2 bases, with 13 bases separating them. The CDR3 runs 13 residues.

The chain joins TRBV6-5 to TRBJ2-1; D is unclear. V was pared by 10 bases and J by 5 bases, with 6 bases between. CDR3 length: 10 residues. Germline assignment: CDR1 MNHEY and CDR2 SVGAGI. The CDR3 here is CAIGDNEQFF. CDR3 DNA sequence: TGTGCCATAGGCGACAATGAGCAGTTCTTC.

The chain carries TRBV28 and TRBJ1-5; tentatively, D is TRBD1 (5 bases). Germline loops: CDR1 MDHEN, CDR2 SYDVKM. V was pared by 0 bases and J by 1 base, with 7 bases between. The CDR3 spans 15 residues. The CDR3 nucleotides are TGTGCCAGCAGTTTATGGGGGGTCAGCAATCAGCCCCAGCATTTT. Its protein product is CASSLWGVSNQPQHF.

This chain's CDR3 is CASSQVPPGVEAFF. The DNA for the CDR3 is TGTGCCAGCAGTCAGGTCCCTCCAGGGGTTGAAGCTTTCTTT. This rearrangement joins TRBV27 to TRBJ1-1; the D gene is possibly TRBD1 (6 bases). Germline CDR1 and CDR2: MNHEY and SMNVEV (reference sequence). V was trimmed by 5 bases and J by 7 bases, leaving 17 bases between them. CDR3 size: 14 residues.

The CDR3 reads CASSLKGAGGNQPQHF. The CDR3 DNA reads TGTGCCAGCAGTTTAAAGGGGGCGGGTGGCAATCAGCCCCAGCATTTT. The V gene is TRBV27, the J gene TRBJ1-5, with 7 bases identical to TRBD1. In germline, CDR1 is MNHEY, CDR2 SMNVEV (reference sequence). The CDR3 contains 16 residues. The V gene end was trimmed by 2 bases and the J gene end by 2 bases; junction bases not matched to a gene: 6.

The chain employs TRBV10-2 and TRBJ2-7; the match to TRBD2 covers 8 bases. With V trimmed by 4 bases and J by 0 bases, 5 bases remained unmatched. CDR1 and CDR2 (germline): WSHSY, SAAADI. The CDR3 has 15 amino acids. The CDR3 spells CASSAGGGPSYEQYF. The CDR3 nucleotides read TGCGCCAGCAGTGCGGGGGGGGGTCCCTCCTACGAGCAGTACTTC.

The chain has TRBV5-1 and TRBJ2-7; 8 bases agree with TRBD2. The CDR3 runs to 14 residues. The germline gives CDR1 SGHRS, CDR2 YFSETQ. V lost 6 bases to trimming and J lost 5 bases; unmatched junction nucleotides: 10. CDR3 protein: CASTLGLANDEQYF. CDR3 nucleotides: TGCGCCAGCACTCTTGGACTAGCAAACGACGAGCAGTACTTC.

This chain uses TRBV9 with TRBJ2-7; 7 bases agree with TRBD1. The germline V gene has CDR1 SGDLS and CDR2 YYNGEE. This CDR3 region has 14 residues. The V gene end was trimmed by 2 bases and the J gene end by 1 base; junction bases not matched to a gene: 3. Here the CDR3 reads CASSVSGQSYEQYF. The DNA for the CDR3 is TGTGCCAGCAGCGTCTCGGGACAGTCCTACGAGCAGTACTTC.